The 14 T cell receptor beta chains reported below all come from one sample, sequenced in a study of blood T cells in healthy people across ages. Next came a second PCR, run for roughly 7 to 12 cycles, which used a sample-barcoded 5' primer along with a J-beta primer mix. MiXCR was run by TCRdb on the 5' RACE reads, yielding one entry per CDR3 protein. The sample records about 730,000 distinct CDR3 sequences, roughly 41% being singletons. The specimen was blood. These receptors all come from a woman aged 55 to 70 in good health.

This clonotype was observed a handful of times. The chain links TRBV27 to TRBJ1-2; D is unclear. The CDR3 is 22 residues long. CDR1 is MNHEY, CDR2 SMNVEV, per germline (reference sequence). Trimming stripped 7 bases from V and 1 base from J, with 37 bases between. In nucleotides, the CDR3 is TGTGCCAGCAACCCGGCCCACTACTATAACTATGGCTACACCTTGAATAACTATGGCTACACCTTC. Amino acids: CASNPAHYYNYGYTLNNYGYTF.

This rearrangement joins TRBV2 to TRBJ2-5, with D tentatively TRBD1 or TRBD2 (5 bases each). This CDR3 is 16 amino acids long. Germline assignment: CDR1 SNHLY and CDR2 FYNNEI. The V and J ends lost 6 bases and 2 bases respectively, with 19 bases between them. The CDR3 spells CASRGSGAGLQETQYF. CDR3 in DNA: TGTGCCAGCAGAGGGTCCGGGGCGGGCCTACAAGAGACCCAGTACTTC.

This clonotype was seen more than once but under ten times. The genes are TRBV19 and TRBJ2-7, with D uncertain. V gave up 3 bases and J gave up 0 bases, with 6 bases separating them. The length of the CDR3 is 13 residues. Germline V gives CDR1 LNHDA, CDR2 SQIVND (reference sequence). The CDR3 loop reads CASSMQYSYEQYF. The CDR3 bases are TGTGCCAGTAGTATGCAGTACTCCTACGAGCAGTACTTC.

This clonotype was detected ten times or more. The chain has TRBV7-3 and TRBJ1-2; D uncertain. The CDR3 extends over 12 amino acids. CDR1 and CDR2 (germline): SGHTA, FQGTGA. V was clipped by 2 bases and J by 8 bases, with 9 bases between them. CDR3 coding DNA: TGTGCCAGCAGCTTAGGGCAGAAGGGCTACACCTTC. Protein product: CASSLGQKGYTF.

This clonotype was seen repeatedly, ten times or more. The chain carries TRBV7-9 and TRBJ2-7, with D perhaps matching TRBD2 (5 bases). Germline V gene data show CDR1 as SEHNR and CDR2 as FQNEAQ (reference sequence). Between the trimmed V and J ends, which lost 2 bases and 6 bases, there was a span of 17 bases. There are 15 residues in the CDR3. The CDR3 coding sequence is TGTGCCAGCAGCTTAAGTCATGGCTTAGGAGGCGAGCAGTACTTC. This sequence encodes CASSLSHGLGGEQYF.

V gene TRBV28 combines with J gene TRBJ1-5; tentative D call: TRBD1 (6 bases). Germline CDR1 MDHEN, CDR2 SYDVKM. This CDR3 has 14 amino acids. Deletions cut 6 bases from V and 4 bases from J, with 13 bases between. The CDR3 DNA reads as TGTGCCAGCAGGTCCGGGACACGGAATCAGCCCCAGCATTTT. As protein: CASRSGTRNQPQHF. Looking up the rest from reference TRBV28 and TRBJ1-5 gives the full variable domain: DVKVTQSSRYLVKRTGEKVFLECVQDMDHENMFWYRQDPGLGLRLIYFSYDVKMKEKGDIPEGYSVSREKKERFSLILESASTNQTSMYLCASRSGTRNQPQHFGDGTRLSIL.

The table lists this clonotype with a few counts. V and J are TRBV20-1 and TRBJ2-5; TRBD1 agrees at 8 bases. V lost 6 bases, J lost 2 bases, and 5 bases stayed unmatched. Germline V lookup: CDR1 DFQATT, CDR2 SNEGSKA (reference sequence). The CDR3 extends over 13 amino acids. The CDR3, as DNA: TGCAGTGCCGGGGACAGGAATCAAGAGACCCAGTACTTC. Amino acids: CSAGDRNQETQYF.

This rearrangement joins TRBV6-5 to TRBJ2-1; tentatively, D is TRBD1 (6 bases). Germline CDR1 MNHEY, CDR2 SVGAGI. The CDR3 extends over 13 amino acids. V was clipped by 6 bases and J by 12 bases, with 18 bases between them. In DNA form, the CDR3 reads TGTGCCAGCAGGATTACCTCAGGGGTGGCGCAGTTCTTC. Translating it yields CASRITSGVAQFF.

This chain connects TRBV5-1 to TRBJ2-4; D possibly corresponds to TRBD1 (6 bases). The CDR3 is 16 residues long. Trimming stripped 3 bases from V and 2 bases from J, with 15 bases between. Looked up from germline, CDR1 is SGHRS and CDR2 is YFSETQ. The CDR3 protein is CASSSSGAGSKNIQYF. Written as DNA, the CDR3 is TGCGCCAGCAGCTCCTCAGGGGCCGGGTCCAAAAACATTCAGTACTTC.

This clonotype was observed a handful of times. The chain recombines TRBV2 with TRBJ2-5, with 10 nucleotides matching TRBD2. Germline V gene lookup returns CDR1 SNHLY and CDR2 FYNNEI. The CDR3 totals 15 residues. The V and J ends lost 5 bases and 3 bases, in that order; junction bases with no gene match: 6. This CDR3 is CASSSGTSEEETQYF. The CDR3 DNA sequence: TGTGCCAGCAGTTCCGGGACTAGCGAAGAAGAGACCCAGTACTTC.

The chain is built from TRBV12-3 or TRBV12-4 and TRBJ1-1; D ambiguous. The CDR3 length is 14 residues. The V gene lost 7 bases and the J gene lost 6 bases, with 18 bases spanning the gap. The CDR3 protein is CASTVDAGSPEAFF. The CDR3 DNA sequence: TGTGCCAGCACCGTGGACGCGGGGTCTCCTGAAGCTTTCTTT.

The V and J genes are TRBV20-1 and TRBJ2-7; 9 bases fit TRBD2. From germline, CDR1 is DFQATT and CDR2 SNEGSKA (reference sequence). The V segment lost 0 bases and the J segment 5 bases; nucleotides outside the gene matches: 14. CDR3 length equals 17 residues. DNA of the CDR3: TGCAGTGCTAGAGATCCGCAGCGGGGGGTGCCTGGGGACGAGCAGTACTTC. This translates into CSARDPQRGVPGDEQYF.

V and J are TRBV6-5 and TRBJ1-5, with 9 nucleotides matching TRBD1. The trim removed 2 bases at V and 3 bases at J, leaving 11 bases unmatched. Germline-derived CDR1 and CDR2 are MNHEY and SVGAGI. CDR3 length: 18 residues. CDR3 bases: TGTGCCAGCAGTTACCCTTACGGGGACAGGGCCCTCAATCAGCCCCAGCATTTT. This gives the protein CASSYPYGDRALNQPQHF.

In this sample, this clonotype turned up a few times. The gene calls are TRBV4-2 and TRBJ2-2, with D perhaps matching TRBD1 (5 bases). The CDR3 is 16 amino acids. The V end was cut by 0 bases, the J end by 4 bases, with 12 bases between. The V gene's germline CDR1 is LGHNA and CDR2 YNFKEQ. Here the CDR3 DNA reads TGTGCCAGCAGCCAAGATTCTCAGGGTGGCACCGGGGAGCTGTTTTTT. It specifies CASSQDSQGGTGELFF.